This T cell receptor beta chain was identified in a study of blood T cell repertoires in COVID-19. Across the study: Sites across the United States, Italy and Spain contributed samples from acute and convalescent COVID-19. T cells, B-cell-depleted T cells, or PBMCs provided the cDNA or gDNA that served as material.

Original processing notes: Researchers report that nucleated cell counts were estimated from reference gene primer amplification. The repertoire was sequenced with immunoSEQ multiplex PCR; TCRdb's copy has only in-frame clones and lacks some. D and trimming come from the DNA, and the V and J calls and clone size come from that table. The table records a few hundred thousand clones, around 89% of them present only once. V gave up 6 bases and J gave up 6 bases; unmatched junction bases: 7. Germline V gene sequence: CDR1 SGDLS, CDR2 YYNGEE. This CDR3 region has 14 residues. The TCR sequence derives from a man aged 25-40 years with acute or convalescent COVID-19. The sequenced sample was peripheral blood. The chain combines TRBV9 with TRBJ2-1, with 9 bases identical to TRBD2. In nucleotides, the CDR3 is TGTGCCAGCAACACCGGGACTAGCATCAATGAGCAGTTCTTC. Translation gives CASNTGTSINEQFF.